Sequencing of this T cell receptor (beta chain) was carried out in a study of cytomegalovirus exposure and HLA in healthy donors. Germline V gene data show CDR1 as MGHRA and CDR2 as YSYEKL. Deletions cut 0 bases from V and 4 bases from J, with 10 bases between. The CDR3 consists of 14 residues. Sequencing was performed with immunoSEQ multiplex PCR; in TCRdb, only in-frame clones are kept and a portion is missing. This sample yields roughly 120,000 clones, of which about nine tenths are seen a single time; around 1.9% belongs to the top ten. The chain couples TRBV4-1 to TRBJ2-7; D perhaps matches TRBD2 (6 bases). Input material: PBMCs. The clonotype comes from a man between 18 and 29 years old in good health and CMV-seronegative. This CDR3 is CASSQDSRGYEQYF. The DNA for the CDR3 is TGCGCCAGCAGCCAAGATTCCCGGGGGTACGAGCAGTACTTC.